This TCR beta chain was recovered during a study of post-analysis software for immune sequencing data. The overall study: Multiple sclerosis in the patients followed relapsing-remitting, secondary progressive and progressive-relapsing courses. Overall study findings and caveats: TRBV5-6, TRBV5-1 and TRBV20-1 belonged to a set of a handful of TRBV segments that were more frequent in patients than controls. Normalized Chao1 diversity was significantly lower in multiple sclerosis patients than in controls.

Details on this clonotype: The antigen remains unidentified.

Unique molecular identifiers were carried by the TCR beta cDNA libraries. A population of about 0.85 to 11 million T cells gave rise to about half a million cDNA molecules. Via MiXCR, TCRdb re-called the PCR reads, giving one row per CDR3 protein. The sample comprises about 500,000 distinct CDR3 sequences, roughly 45% of which are singletons, and around 10% rests with the top ten. The CDR3 is 16 amino acids. Trimming took 3 bases from V and 3 from J; bases not matched to a gene: 11. Looked up from germline, CDR1 is SGHRS and CDR2 is YFSETQ. The receptor was isolated from a girl between 5 and 17 years old with multiple sclerosis. The sequencing sample was made of blood. This chain connects TRBV5-1 to TRBJ2-7; 8 bases map to TRBD1. The CDR3 sequence is CASSYPRTGSVYEQYF. The DNA of the CDR3 is TGCGCCAGCAGCTATCCAAGGACAGGGTCGGTCTACGAGCAGTACTTC.